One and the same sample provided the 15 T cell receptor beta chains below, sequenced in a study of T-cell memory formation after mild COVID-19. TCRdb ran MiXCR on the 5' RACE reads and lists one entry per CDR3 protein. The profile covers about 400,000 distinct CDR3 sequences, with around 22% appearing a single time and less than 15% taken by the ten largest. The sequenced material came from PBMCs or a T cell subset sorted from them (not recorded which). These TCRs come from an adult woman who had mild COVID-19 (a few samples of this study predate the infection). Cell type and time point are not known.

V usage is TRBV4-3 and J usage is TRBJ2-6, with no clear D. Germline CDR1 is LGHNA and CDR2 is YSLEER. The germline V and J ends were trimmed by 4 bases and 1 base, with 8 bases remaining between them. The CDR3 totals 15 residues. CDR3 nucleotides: TGCGCCAGCAGCCTCCGGCCATCTGGGGCCAACGTCCTGACTTTC. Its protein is CASSLRPSGANVLTF.

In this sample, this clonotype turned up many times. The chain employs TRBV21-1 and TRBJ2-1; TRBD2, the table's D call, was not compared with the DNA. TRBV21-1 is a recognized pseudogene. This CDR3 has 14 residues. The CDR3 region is CASGPSGPDNEQFF. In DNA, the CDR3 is TGTGCCAGCGGCCCTAGCGGACCTGACAATGAGCAGTTCTTC.

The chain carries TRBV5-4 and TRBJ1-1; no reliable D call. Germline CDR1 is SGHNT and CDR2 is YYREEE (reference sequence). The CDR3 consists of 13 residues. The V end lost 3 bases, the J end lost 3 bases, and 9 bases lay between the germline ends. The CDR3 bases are TGTGCCAGCAGCTACTTGAGCTACACTGAAGCTTTCTTT. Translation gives CASSYLSYTEAFF. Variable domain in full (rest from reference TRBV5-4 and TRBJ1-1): ETGVTQSPTHLIKTRGQQVTLRCSSQSGHNTVSWYQQALGQGPQFIFQYYREEENGRGNFPPRFSGLQFPNYSSELNVNALELDDSALYLCASSYLSYTEAFFGQGTRLTVV.

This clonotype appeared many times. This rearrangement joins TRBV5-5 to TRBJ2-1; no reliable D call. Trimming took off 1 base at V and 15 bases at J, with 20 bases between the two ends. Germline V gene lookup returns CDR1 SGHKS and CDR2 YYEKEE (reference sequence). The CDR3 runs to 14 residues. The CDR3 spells CASSLTGPESPRFF. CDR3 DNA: TGTGCCAGCAGCTTGACTGGACCTGAGAGCCCCCGGTTCTTC.

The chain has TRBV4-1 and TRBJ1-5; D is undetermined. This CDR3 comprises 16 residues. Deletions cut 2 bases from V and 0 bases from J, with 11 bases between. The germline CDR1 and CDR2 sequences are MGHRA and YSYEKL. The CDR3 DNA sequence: TGCGCCAGCAGCCAAATCAGGTTGGTTAGCAATCAGCCCCAGCATTTT. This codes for CASSQIRLVSNQPQHF.

The chain's CDR3 is CASSRMQGVSGGYTF. The CDR3 bases are TGTGCCAGCAGCCGAATGCAGGGGGTATCGGGTGGCTACACCTTC. This chain uses TRBV12-3 or TRBV12-4 with TRBJ1-2, with 7 positions matching TRBD1. The CDR3 length is 15 residues. Trimming at V came to 6 bases and at J to 7 bases, leaving 14 bases not matched to a gene.

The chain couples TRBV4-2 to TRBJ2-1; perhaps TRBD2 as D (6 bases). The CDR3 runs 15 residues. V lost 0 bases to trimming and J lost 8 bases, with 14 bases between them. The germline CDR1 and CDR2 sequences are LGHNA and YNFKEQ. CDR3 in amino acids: CASSQERRLVDEQFF. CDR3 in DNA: TGTGCCAGCAGCCAAGAAAGGAGACTAGTGGATGAGCAGTTCTTC.

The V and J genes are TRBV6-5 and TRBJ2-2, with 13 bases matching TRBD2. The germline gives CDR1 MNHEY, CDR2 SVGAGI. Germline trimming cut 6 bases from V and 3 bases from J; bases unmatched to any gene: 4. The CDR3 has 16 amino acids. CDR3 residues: CASRLAGGPHTGELFF. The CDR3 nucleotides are TGTGCCAGCAGACTAGCGGGAGGGCCACACACCGGGGAGCTGTTTTTT.

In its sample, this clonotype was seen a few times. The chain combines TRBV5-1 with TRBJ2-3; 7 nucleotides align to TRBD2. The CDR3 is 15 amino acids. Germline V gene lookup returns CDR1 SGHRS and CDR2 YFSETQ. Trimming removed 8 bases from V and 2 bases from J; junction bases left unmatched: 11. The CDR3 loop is CARIGLVEPTDTQYF. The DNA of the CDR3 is TGCGCCAGGATCGGACTAGTCGAGCCCACAGATACGCAGTATTTT.

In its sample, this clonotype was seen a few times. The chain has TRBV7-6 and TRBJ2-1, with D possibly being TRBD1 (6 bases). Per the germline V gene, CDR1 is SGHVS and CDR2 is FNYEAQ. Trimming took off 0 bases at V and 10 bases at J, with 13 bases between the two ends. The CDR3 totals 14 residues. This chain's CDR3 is CASSLAVRGSEQFF. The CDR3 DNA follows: TGTGCCAGCAGCTTAGCGGTCAGGGGTTCCGAGCAGTTCTTC. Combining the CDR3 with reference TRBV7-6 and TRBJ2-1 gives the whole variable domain GAGVSQSPRYKVTKRGQDVALRCDPISGHVSLYWYRQALGQGPEFLTYFNYEAQQDKSGLPNDRFSAERPEGSISTLTIQRTEQRDSAMYRCASSLAVRGSEQFFGPGTRLTVL.

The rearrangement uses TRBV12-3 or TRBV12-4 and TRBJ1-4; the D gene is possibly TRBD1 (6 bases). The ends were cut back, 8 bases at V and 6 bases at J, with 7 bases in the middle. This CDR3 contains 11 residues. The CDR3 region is CASQGYEKLFF. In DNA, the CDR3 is TGTGCCAGCCAGGGGTATGAAAAACTGTTTTTT.

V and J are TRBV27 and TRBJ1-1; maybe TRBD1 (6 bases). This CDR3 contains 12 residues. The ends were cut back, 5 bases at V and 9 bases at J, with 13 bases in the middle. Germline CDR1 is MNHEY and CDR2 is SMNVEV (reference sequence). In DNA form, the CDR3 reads TGTGCCAGCAGTCAACCAACAGGGAAAGCTTTCTTT. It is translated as CASSQPTGKAFF.

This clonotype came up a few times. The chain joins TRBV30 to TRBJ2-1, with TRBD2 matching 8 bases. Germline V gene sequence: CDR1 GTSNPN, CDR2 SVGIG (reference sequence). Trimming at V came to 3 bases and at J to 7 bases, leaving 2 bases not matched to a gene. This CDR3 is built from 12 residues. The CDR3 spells CAWRTGGNEQFF. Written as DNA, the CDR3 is TGTGCCTGGAGAACGGGAGGGAATGAGCAGTTCTTC. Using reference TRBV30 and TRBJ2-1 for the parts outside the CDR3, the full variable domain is SQTIHQWPATLVQPVGSPLSLECTVEGTSNPNLYWYRQAAGRGLQLLFYSVGIGQISSEVPQNLSASRPQDRQFILSSKKLLLSDSGFYLCAWRTGGNEQFFGPGTRLTVL.

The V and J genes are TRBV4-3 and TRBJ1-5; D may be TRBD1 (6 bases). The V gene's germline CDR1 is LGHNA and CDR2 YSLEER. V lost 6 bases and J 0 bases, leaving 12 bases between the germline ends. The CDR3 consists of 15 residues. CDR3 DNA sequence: TGCGCCAGCAGTCTGGACAGAGATAGCAATCAGCCCCAGCATTTT. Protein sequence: CASSLDRDSNQPQHF.

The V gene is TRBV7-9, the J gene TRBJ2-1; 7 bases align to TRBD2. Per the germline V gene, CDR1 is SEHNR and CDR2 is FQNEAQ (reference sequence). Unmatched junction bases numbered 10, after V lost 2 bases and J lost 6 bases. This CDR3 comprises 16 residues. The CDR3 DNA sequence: TGTGCCAGCAGCTTATTAGCACTAGCGTCTTCCAATGAGCAGTTCTTC. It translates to CASSLLALASSNEQFF. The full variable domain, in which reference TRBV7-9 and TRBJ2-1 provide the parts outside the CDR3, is DTGVSQNPRHKITKRGQNVTFRCDPISEHNRLYWYRQTLGQGPEFLTYFQNEAQLEKSRLLSDRFSAERPKGSFSTLEIQRTEQGDSAMYLCASSLLALASSNEQFFGPGTRLTVL.